This T cell receptor beta chain appears in the sequencing data of a study of T cell responses to AZD1222 COVID-19 vaccine. Overall study findings and caveats: Baseline seropositives among AZD1222 recipients totaled only five to seven. Among vaccine-associated CD4 TCRs, coverage spanned spike, with dominance at 160-218 and 743-854.

The CDR3 contains 14 residues. Germline assignment: CDR1 SGDLS and CDR2 YYNGEE. V dropped 0 bases and J dropped 3 bases, with 10 bases sitting between them. Assay: immunoSEQ multiplex PCR; the TCRdb copy retains only in-frame clones and omits some. The table lists approximately 130,000 clones, 86% of them singletons, with 3% in the top ten. This clone has just a few counts. Its antigen is not known. The chain carries TRBV9 and TRBJ2-7; TRBD2 is a possible D gene (6 bases). The material sequenced was peripheral blood, taken 28 days after the second AZD1222 dose. This TCR was sampled from an adult who received the AZD1222 COVID-19 vaccine. In DNA form, the CDR3 reads TGTGCCAGCAGCGTAGCGGCGGGGAGCTACGAGCAGTACTTC. Protein: CASSVAAGSYEQYF.